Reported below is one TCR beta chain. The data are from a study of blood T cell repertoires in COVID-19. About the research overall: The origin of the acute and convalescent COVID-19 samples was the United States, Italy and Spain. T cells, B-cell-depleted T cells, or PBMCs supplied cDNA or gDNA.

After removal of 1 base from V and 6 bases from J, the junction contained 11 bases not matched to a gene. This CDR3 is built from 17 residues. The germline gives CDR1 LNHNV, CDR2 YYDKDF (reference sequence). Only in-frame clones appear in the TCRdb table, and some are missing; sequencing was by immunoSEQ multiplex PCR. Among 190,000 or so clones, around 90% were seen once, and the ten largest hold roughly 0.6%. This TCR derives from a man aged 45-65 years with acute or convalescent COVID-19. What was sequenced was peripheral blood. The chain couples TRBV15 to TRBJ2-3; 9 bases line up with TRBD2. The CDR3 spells CATSRGSLAGWSDTQYF. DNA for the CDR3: TGTGCCACCAGCAGAGGATCCCTAGCGGGGTGGTCGGATACGCAGTATTTT.